This T cell receptor beta chain was sequenced in a study of graft-versus-host responses after intestinal transplantation. Broader study findings: Circulating GvH clone levels at their peak were associated with HvG declines (early post-transplant).

Turning to this clone: Its matching antigen is unknown.

TCRdb's copy holds only in-frame clones and misses some; the assay was immunoSEQ multiplex PCR. The sample records 80,000 to 95,000 clones, 85% to 95% being singletons. The V end lost 5 bases, the J end lost 14 bases, and 21 bases lay between the germline ends. Germline V gene sequence: CDR1 SSHAT, CDR2 FNYEAQ (reference sequence). This CDR3 contains 13 residues. The sample consisted of unstimulated CD8+ T cells sorted from spleen or lymph node cells, taken before intestinal transplant. The chain links TRBV7-7 to TRBJ1-2; a possible D gene is TRBD1 (6 bases). The TCR sequence derives from a human donor who received an intestinal transplant. The CDR3 sequence is CASSPPPGHVATF. DNA for the CDR3: TGTGCCAGCAGCCCCCCTCCGGGACACGTTGCGACCTTC.